This T cell receptor beta chain was sequenced in a study of T cells in Graves' hyperthyroidism and ophthalmopathy. With duration under 3 months, ophthalmopathy was active: Clinical Activity Score at least 3, NOSPECS at least 4. Uncontrolled infection, other autoimmune disease, pregnancy or lactation barred patients from enrollment. The TCR beta CDR3 regions underwent amplification using RNA transcripts as the source. The study used the HTBI primer set for a first-round RT-PCR of the TCR CDR3. TCRdb processed the multiplex PCR reads anew with MiXCR; each CDR3 protein has one entry. The table records 400,000 or so distinct CDR3 sequences, around 15% of them present only once. This CDR3 is 15 amino acids long. Germline-derived CDR1 and CDR2 are SGHNT and YENEEA. Trimming cost V 3 bases and J 2 bases; bases outside gene matches: 1. The table lists this clonotype with many counts.

V and J are TRBV11-3 and TRBJ2-3; TRBD2 aligns across 11 bases. The origin of this receptor is a woman in her fifties or sixties with Graves' ophthalmopathy. Sequenced material: blood. In nucleotides, the CDR3 is TGTGCCAGCAGCTTGGGACTAGCGGTCACAGATACGCAGTATTTT. This encodes CASSLGLAVTDTQYF.